Listed here is a single T cell receptor (beta chain). Which antigen it targets is not known. Within one base of it there is no much larger clone, and no base qualities were kept. The source of the sample is a study of cytotoxic CD8 clonotypes in ibrutinib-treated CLL (dated by TCRdb to the early 2020s). About the investigation overall: The cohort included roughly 15 treatment-naive and 11 relapsed/refractory patients; roughly 17 were IGHV unmutated. Response samples were obtained after a median of about 13 months of treatment, with a range of about 6 to 40 months. Of the 85 to 90 participants in the trial, about 25 had longitudinal samples available. Patients were still on ibrutinib when every remission and progressive disease sample was collected. On average, each sample had approximately 260,000 productive templates and almost 95,000 productive rearrangements. Cryopreserved peripheral blood mononuclear cells were collected at three points: before therapy, at response, and at either sustained remission or disease progression. Responses were partial in roughly 25 patients and complete in 2; after median about 5.5 years follow-up, around 15 stayed in remission and approximately twelve progressed.

On a MiSeq, deep resolution sequencing aimed for a depth between 1 in 1 million and 1 in 200,000 T cells, with each clonotype covered around 9.2x on average. TCR beta libraries were generated with the immunoSEQ hsTCRB Kit. The authors processed their data as follows. Data were analyzed with ImmunoSEQ Data Assistant and ImmunoSEQ Analyzer, with V, D and J genes assigned per IMGT definitions. Clonality, with values ranging from 0 to 1, was calculated as one minus the normalized Shannon entropy of productive rearrangement frequencies. Public clonotype analysis was restricted to overrepresented clonotypes comprising at least 0.05% of each patient's repertoire. Roughly 13 repertoires from age-matched healthy donors, obtained from immuneACCESS, served as clonality controls. The table was pulled from immuneACCESS by TCRdb, which kept in-frame rearrangements only. Such tables lose some clones; where checked, under half of the loss comes from unresolved V genes, and the rest has no known cause. V and J calls and clone size come straight from that table; D and trimming were deduced from the DNA. This sample gives hundreds of thousands of clones in total; around three quarters of them show up just once. The top ten constitute less than 20% of the sample.

Study-wide conclusions, independent of this receptor: Sustained-remission and progressing patients did not have matched sampling times, and lymph node repertoires were not examined. At ibrutinib response clonality went up, during sustained remission it held steady, and at progression it dropped back toward baseline. Baseline clonality was found to be higher than that of age-matched healthy donors and was strongly correlated with circulating CD8+ T-cell counts. Public clonotypes were found to be uncommon and were observed to contract or remain stable during treatment; the increase in clonality was shown to reflect expansion of private clonotypes at ibrutinib response.

This specimen's time point label, interpreted: less than 30 months on ibrutinib. For TCR beta library preparation, approximately 2 micrograms of genomic DNA were extracted from the cryopreserved PBMCs. Longitudinal blood samples from CLL patients on ibrutinib monotherapy were analyzed using high-throughput TCR beta sequencing. The patients took part in an open-label, single-center phase 2 trial of ibrutinib monotherapy. Counted from cysteine to phenylalanine, this CDR3 has 14 amino acids. Only the CDR3 DNA is retained, 42 bases long and in frame from the first base. V lost 3 bases and J lost 0 bases; the stretch between them is 12 bases long. CDR1 and CDR2, looked up from the germline V gene (reference sequence), are GTSNPN and SVGIG.

The clonotype was recovered from a human donor with chronic lymphocytic leukemia. The sample in question was PBMCs, obtained after 24 months of ibrutinib treatment. The chain joins TRBV30 to TRBJ2-7, with the identity of the D gene unclear. The DNA sequence follows: TGTGCCTGGAGGCCAAGCCCTTCCTCCTACGAGCAGTACTTC. This translates into CAWRPSPSSYEQYF.